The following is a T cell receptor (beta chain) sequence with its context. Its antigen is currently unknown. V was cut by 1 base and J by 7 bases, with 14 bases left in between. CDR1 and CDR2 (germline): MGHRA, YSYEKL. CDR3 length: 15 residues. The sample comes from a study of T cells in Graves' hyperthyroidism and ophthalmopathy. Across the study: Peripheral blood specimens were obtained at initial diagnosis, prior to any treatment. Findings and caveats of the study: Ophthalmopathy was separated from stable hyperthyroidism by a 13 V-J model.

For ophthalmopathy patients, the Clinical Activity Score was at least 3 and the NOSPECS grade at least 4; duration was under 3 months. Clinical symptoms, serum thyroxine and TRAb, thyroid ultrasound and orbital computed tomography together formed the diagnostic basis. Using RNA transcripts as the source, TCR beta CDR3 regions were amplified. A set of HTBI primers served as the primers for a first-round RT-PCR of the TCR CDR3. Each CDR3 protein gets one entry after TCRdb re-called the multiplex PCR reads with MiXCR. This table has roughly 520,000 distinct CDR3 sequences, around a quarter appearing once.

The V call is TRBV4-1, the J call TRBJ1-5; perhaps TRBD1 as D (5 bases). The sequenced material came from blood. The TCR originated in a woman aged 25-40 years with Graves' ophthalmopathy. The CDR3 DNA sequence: TGCGCCAGCAGCCAAGTTCAGGGTGGTTTCCAGCCCCAGCATTTT. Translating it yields CASSQVQGGFQPQHF.